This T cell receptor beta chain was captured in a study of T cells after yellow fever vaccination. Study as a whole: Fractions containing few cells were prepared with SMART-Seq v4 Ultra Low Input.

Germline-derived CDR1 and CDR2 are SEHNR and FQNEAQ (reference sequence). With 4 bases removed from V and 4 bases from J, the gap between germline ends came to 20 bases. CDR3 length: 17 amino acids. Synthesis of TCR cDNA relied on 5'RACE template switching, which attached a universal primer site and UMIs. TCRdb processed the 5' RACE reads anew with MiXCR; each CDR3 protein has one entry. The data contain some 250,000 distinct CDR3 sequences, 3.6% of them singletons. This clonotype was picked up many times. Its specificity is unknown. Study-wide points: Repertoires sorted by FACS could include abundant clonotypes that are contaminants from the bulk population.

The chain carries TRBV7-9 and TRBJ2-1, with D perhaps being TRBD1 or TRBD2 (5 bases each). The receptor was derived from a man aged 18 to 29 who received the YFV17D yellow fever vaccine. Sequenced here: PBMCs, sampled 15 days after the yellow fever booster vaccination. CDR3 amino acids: CASSWGLGVSPYNEQFF. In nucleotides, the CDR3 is TGTGCCAGCAGCTGGGGGTTGGGGGTTTCTCCTTACAATGAGCAGTTCTTC.